This T cell receptor (beta chain) comes out of a study of identical twins. The germline V gene has CDR1 DFQATT and CDR2 SNEGSKA (reference sequence). Trimming cost V 0 bases and J 6 bases, with 12 bases left between them. The CDR3 totals 14 residues. Study results and caveats: It was cross-sectional statistical analysis, not following the same donors, that the conclusions relied on.

One entry per CDR3 protein, called by TCRdb with MiXCR from the 5' RACE reads. The repertoire includes nearly 650,000 distinct CDR3 sequences, 7.1% of them detected once, and approximately 1.5% sits in the top ten. To note about this clonotype: The antigen remains undetermined.

These data were likewise used in another study, on yellow fever vaccine responses in identical twins.

The TCR comes from a woman between 18 and 30 years old in good health. This chain connects TRBV20-1 to TRBJ2-1; D perhaps matches TRBD1 (5 bases). The sample consisted of PBMCs. CDR3 sequence: CSAREVGVGNEQFF. Here the CDR3 DNA reads TGCAGTGCTAGAGAGGTAGGGGTGGGCAATGAGCAGTTCTTC.